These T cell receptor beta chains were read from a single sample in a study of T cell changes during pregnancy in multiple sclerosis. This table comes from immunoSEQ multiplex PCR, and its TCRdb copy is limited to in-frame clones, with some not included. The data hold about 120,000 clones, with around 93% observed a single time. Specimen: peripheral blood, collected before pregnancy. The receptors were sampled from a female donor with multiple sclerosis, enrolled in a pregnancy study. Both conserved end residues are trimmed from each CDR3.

CDR3aa: ASSTLRGQGYEQY
v_gene: TRBV19
j_gene: TRBJ2-7

CDR3aa: ASSVGEGQGTDTQY
v_gene: TRBV9
j_gene: TRBJ2-3

CDR3aa: ASSRTRQY
v_gene: TRBV28
j_gene: TRBJ2-3

CDR3aa: ASSTPGTGGYNEQF
v_gene: TRBV5-1
j_gene: TRBJ2-1

CDR3aa: ASSAGGGTGELF
v_gene: TRBV6-5
j_gene: TRBJ2-2

CDR3aa: ASSVASGSYNSPLH
v_gene: TRBV11-2
j_gene: TRBJ1-6

CDR3aa: ASSASKYTDTQY
v_gene: TRBV10-2
j_gene: TRBJ2-3

CDR3aa: ASSLTRAPTNTEAF
v_gene: TRBV7-3
j_gene: TRBJ1-1

CDR3aa: ASSTYGQGYEQY
v_gene: TRBV27
j_gene: TRBJ2-7

CDR3aa: ASSPQGQVLNTEAF
v_gene: TRBV5-1
j_gene: TRBJ1-1

CDR3aa: AREGLAGEIALNYEQY
v_gene: TRBV7-2
j_gene: TRBJ2-7

CDR3aa: ASSPSGDYGYT
v_gene: TRBV5-1
j_gene: TRBJ1-2

CDR3aa: ASSQGDSNQPQH
v_gene: TRBV7-9
j_gene: TRBJ1-5

CDR3aa: SVEGESYEQY
v_gene: TRBV29-1
j_gene: TRBJ2-7

CDR3aa: ASSPLSRGGGGYT
v_gene: TRBV10-2
j_gene: TRBJ1-2

CDR3aa: ASSQVGLYEQY
v_gene: TRBV4-1
j_gene: TRBJ2-7

CDR3aa: ASSLSGGKGEKLF
v_gene: TRBV5-1
j_gene: TRBJ1-4

CDR3aa: ASSQGVALAGEDTQY
v_gene: TRBV4-2
j_gene: TRBJ2-3

CDR3aa: ASSPRSSAETQY
v_gene: TRBV7-9
j_gene: TRBJ2-5

CDR3aa: ASSFAGEETQY
v_gene: TRBV5-1
j_gene: TRBJ2-5

CDR3aa: ASSSPGTGGHEQY
v_gene: TRBV7-9
j_gene: TRBJ2-7

CDR3aa: ASSIDGSGTTNYGYT
v_gene: TRBV19
j_gene: TRBJ1-2

CDR3aa: ASSGARQGSYNEQF
v_gene: TRBV2
j_gene: TRBJ2-1

CDR3aa: ASIRGTGYGYT
v_gene: TRBV6-1
j_gene: TRBJ1-2

CDR3aa: ASSLGGASFPGNTIY
v_gene: TRBV5-1
j_gene: TRBJ1-3

CDR3aa: ASSPGADTQY
v_gene: TRBV7-8
j_gene: TRBJ2-3

CDR3aa: ASSPGTVRTDTQY
v_gene: TRBV18
j_gene: TRBJ2-3

CDR3aa: ASSLTTGNYGYT
v_gene: TRBV4-1
j_gene: TRBJ1-2

CDR3aa: AWSVRGGSGNTIY
v_gene: TRBV30
j_gene: TRBJ1-3

CDR3aa: STRDRVKETQY
v_gene: TRBV29-1
j_gene: TRBJ2-5

CDR3aa: ASSPPERGAF
v_gene: TRBV18
j_gene: TRBJ1-1

CDR3aa: AISVGLTSTEAF
v_gene: TRBV10-3
j_gene: TRBJ1-1

CDR3aa: ASSRPRQPDSDYGYT
v_gene: TRBV7-9
j_gene: TRBJ1-2

CDR3aa: SVSVATNEKLF
v_gene: TRBV29-1
j_gene: TRBJ1-4

CDR3aa: ASSLISGTATSTDTQY
v_gene: TRBV11-2
j_gene: TRBJ2-3

CDR3aa: ASRMAGLSYGYT
v_gene: TRBV5-6
j_gene: TRBJ1-2

CDR3aa: ASNRQGADTQY
v_gene: TRBV6-5
j_gene: TRBJ2-3

CDR3aa: ASSYGTSGRAGELF
v_gene: TRBV5-4
j_gene: TRBJ2-2

CDR3aa: ASRYKGLADNEQF
v_gene: TRBV11-2
j_gene: TRBJ2-1

CDR3aa: ASSLSTRTLRNTQY
v_gene: TRBV9
j_gene: TRBJ2-3

CDR3aa: ASSVQGATSGNTIY
v_gene: TRBV9
j_gene: TRBJ1-3

CDR3aa: ASQTTAGANTEAF
v_gene: TRBV2
j_gene: TRBJ1-1

CDR3aa: ASSLPPFRLAEAKNIQY
v_gene: TRBV28
j_gene: TRBJ2-4

CDR3aa: SAGSNQPQH
v_gene: TRBV20-1
j_gene: TRBJ1-5

CDR3aa: ASSLGSGAGELF
v_gene: TRBV11-2
j_gene: TRBJ2-2

CDR3aa: ASSRQALNEKLF
v_gene: TRBV27
j_gene: TRBJ1-4

CDR3aa: ASSEAPGSGNTIY
v_gene: TRBV6-1
j_gene: TRBJ1-3

CDR3aa: ASSYHRMNTEAF
v_gene: TRBV28
j_gene: TRBJ1-1

CDR3aa: ASSLPTSGRFTDTQY
v_gene: TRBV27
j_gene: TRBJ2-3

CDR3aa: ASSFGGRTYEQY
v_gene: TRBV28
j_gene: .

CDR3aa: AWSGDRGAETQY
v_gene: TRBV30
j_gene: TRBJ2-5

CDR3aa: ATSRVSGGAQETQY
v_gene: TRBV15
j_gene: TRBJ2-5

CDR3aa: ASSRYEQY
v_gene: TRBV2
j_gene: TRBJ2-7

CDR3aa: ASPGQTYEQY
v_gene: TRBV6-5
j_gene: TRBJ2-7

CDR3aa: ASSSTPAGTGELF
v_gene: TRBV19
j_gene: TRBJ2-2

CDR3aa: ASSYSGTDTQY
v_gene: TRBV6-5
j_gene: TRBJ2-3

CDR3aa: AWSSSGTGDNSPLH
v_gene: TRBV30
j_gene: TRBJ1-6

CDR3aa: ASSLKGSAANQPQH
v_gene: TRBV7-2
j_gene: TRBJ1-5

CDR3aa: ASSPDRLNEKLF
v_gene: TRBV5-4
j_gene: TRBJ1-4